A single sample gave rise to the 20 T cell receptor beta chains below, sequenced in a study of blood T cell repertoires in COVID-19. The assay was immunoSEQ multiplex PCR, and TCRdb's table has in-frame clones only and misses some. Here the sample spans approximately 200,000 clones, 85% being singletons. The specimen was PBMCs or T cells enriched from blood (not recorded which). The receptors stem from a man in his forties who had recovered from COVID-19.

This chain uses TRBV7-2 with TRBJ2-7; TRBD1 agrees at 9 bases. Germline-derived CDR1 and CDR2 are SGHTA and FQGNSA. V lost 6 bases, J lost 4 bases, and 10 bases stayed unmatched. This CDR3 spans 15 amino acids. CDR3 in DNA: TGTGCCAGCAGTCGTACAGGGGGCGCCGGGTACGAGCAGTACTTC. This encodes CASSRTGGAGYEQYF.

The chain couples TRBV6-5 to TRBJ2-1; the D gene is possibly TRBD2 (6 bases). The V and J ends lost 7 bases and 4 bases respectively, with 11 bases between them. Germline V gene lookup returns CDR1 MNHEY and CDR2 SVGAGI. The CDR3 extends over 13 amino acids. For the CDR3, the DNA is TGTGCCAGCACTTATAGCGGTTACAATGAGCAGTTCTTC. Translating gives CASTYSGYNEQFF.

Here the CDR3 reads CASSQVGVALAHEQFF. CDR3 DNA sequence: TGTGCCAGCAGCCAAGTTGGGGTGGCGCTAGCCCATGAGCAGTTCTTC. The chain couples TRBV3-1 (or the pseudogene TRBV3-2) to TRBJ2-1; TRBD2 is a possible D gene (5 bases). The germline V and J ends were trimmed by 1 base and 8 bases, with 18 bases remaining between them. The CDR3 consists of 16 residues. Germline V gene data show CDR1 as LGHDT and CDR2 as YNNKEL (reference sequence).

The chain uses TRBV7-8 and TRBJ1-4, with 7 bases aligning to TRBD1. This CDR3 is 15 amino acids long. Germline V gene data show CDR1 as SGHVS and CDR2 as FQNEAQ. V lost 1 base and J lost 8; bases outside the gene matches: 7. Written as DNA, the CDR3 is TGTGCCAGCAGCTTAGAACAGGGGATTCGAGAAAAACTGTTTTTT. It encodes CASSLEQGIREKLFF.

This chain links TRBV3-1 (or the pseudogene TRBV3-2) with TRBJ1-3; maybe TRBD1 (5 bases). The CDR3 has 15 amino acids. V shed 4 bases and J shed 3 bases, with 13 bases lying between them. Germline V gives CDR1 LGHDT, CDR2 YNNKEL (reference sequence). The CDR3 loop is CASSPSGVGGNTIYF. CDR3 in DNA: TGTGCCAGCAGCCCTTCGGGGGTTGGTGGAAACACCATATATTTT.

The V and J genes are TRBV6-4 and TRBJ2-1; D remains ambiguous. CDR3 length equals 15 residues. Germline V gene sequence: CDR1 MRHNA, CDR2 SNTAGT. V was cut by 5 bases and J by 0 bases, with 11 bases left in between. The CDR3: CASSLVASSYNEQFF. The CDR3 DNA reads as TGTGCCAGCAGTCTGGTGGCTAGCTCCTACAATGAGCAGTTCTTC.

The CDR3 sequence: CASSSSDIGTGGGDEKLFF. The DNA for the CDR3 is TGTGCCAGCAGTTCATCGGATATTGGGACAGGGGGCGGGGATGAAAAACTGTTTTTT. The V gene is TRBV28, the J gene TRBJ1-4, with 12 positions matching TRBD1. This CDR3 is built from 19 residues. The J segment lost 6 bases and the V segment lost 4 bases, leaving 15 bases of the junction unmatched. Germline V gives CDR1 MDHEN, CDR2 SYDVKM.

Only one count was recorded for this clone. This sequence joins TRBV24-1 and TRBJ1-2; D remains unclear. The germline V gene has CDR1 KGHDR and CDR2 SFDVKD. The CDR3 is made up of 13 amino acids. With 1 base removed from V and 4 bases from J, the gap between germline ends came to 6 bases. CDR3 in DNA: TGTGCCACCAGTGATTTAAACAGCTATGGCTACACCTTC. Its protein is CATSDLNSYGYTF.

The J gene is TRBJ1-1, the V gene TRBV27; D is possibly TRBD1 (5 bases). In germline, CDR1 is MNHEY, CDR2 SMNVEV (reference sequence). Trimming cost V 3 bases and J 3 bases, with 8 bases left between them. The CDR3 length is 13 residues. CDR3: CASSLSRDTEAFF. In DNA, the CDR3 is TGTGCCAGCAGTTTGTCCAGGGACACTGAAGCTTTCTTT.

V usage is TRBV7-9 and J usage is TRBJ2-3; 9 bases align to TRBD2. Per germline, CDR1 SEHNR and CDR2 FQNEAQ (reference sequence). V trimming: 5 bases; J trimming: 0 bases; junction bases outside the gene matches: 9. This CDR3 contains 17 residues. CDR3 protein: CASSARLADLSTDTQYF. In nucleotides, the CDR3 is TGTGCCAGCAGCGCCCGACTAGCGGACCTTAGCACAGATACGCAGTATTTT.

This rearrangement joins TRBV9 to TRBJ2-3; D is uncertain. V was pared by 3 bases and J by 2 bases, with 7 bases between. CDR3 length: 13 amino acids. CDR1 is SGDLS, CDR2 YYNGEE, per germline. CDR3 loop: CASSATATDTQYF. CDR3 DNA: TGTGCCAGCAGCGCTACAGCCACAGATACGCAGTATTTT.

The CDR3 bases are TGTGCCAGCAGCCAAGGCGAACAGGGGATGTGGTCTCATGGGTACGCCAAAAACATTCAGTACTTC. Its translation is CASSQGEQGMWSHGYAKNIQYF. The rearrangement joins TRBV14 to TRBJ2-4; 7 bases are shared with TRBD1. Losses at the gene ends were 1 base for V and 1 base for J; bases not matched to a gene: 22. Germline CDR1 SGHDN, CDR2 FVKESK. The CDR3 loop spans 22 amino acids.

The V call is TRBV30, the J call TRBJ2-3; the match to TRBD1 covers 8 bases. Germline values: CDR1 GTSNPN, CDR2 SVGIG (reference sequence). The trim removed 1 base at V and 3 bases at J, leaving 15 bases unmatched. The CDR3 loop spans 18 amino acids. The CDR3 is CAWSDDAGQGGRTDTQYF. The DNA of the CDR3 is TGTGCCTGGAGTGACGACGCCGGACAGGGAGGACGGACAGATACGCAGTATTTT.

The genes are TRBV30 and TRBJ2-7, with TRBD1 matching 10 bases. This CDR3 region has 16 residues. The ends lost 5 bases at V and 4 bases at J; junction bases unmatched: 14. Germline assignment: CDR1 GTSNPN and CDR2 SVGIG (reference sequence). This CDR3 is CAWGGPSGTGVYEQYF. CDR3 coding DNA: TGTGCCTGGGGGGGACCCTCCGGGACAGGGGTTTACGAGCAGTACTTC.

The chain is built from TRBV11-2 and TRBJ1-5; TRBD1 matches 8 bases. The CDR3 is 14 residues long. Germline V gene sequence: CDR1 SGHAT, CDR2 FQNNGV. Trimming removed 8 bases from V and 4 bases from J; junction bases left unmatched: 7. The CDR3 spells CASSRDRKNQPQHF. The CDR3 DNA is TGTGCCAGCTCGCGGGACAGGAAAAATCAGCCCCAGCATTTT.

For this clone: Additional DNA sequences in this sample encode the identical CDR3. This rearrangement joins TRBV5-4 to TRBJ1-2; TRBD1 agrees at 7 bases. The V and J ends lost 0 bases and 3 bases, in that order; junction bases with no gene match: 2. This CDR3 has 14 residues. Germline V gene data show CDR1 as SGHNT and CDR2 as YYREEE (reference sequence). In nucleotides, the CDR3 is TGTGCCAGCAGCTTGGGAGACAGGGACTATGGCTACACCTTC. Protein sequence: CASSLGDRDYGYTF.

CDR3 protein: CASSIDPRQKYNSPLHF. The CDR3 DNA is TGTGCCAGTAGTATAGATCCTCGACAGAAGTATAATTCACCCCTCCACTTT. The chain links TRBV19 to TRBJ1-6; tentatively, D is TRBD1 (5 bases). Germline CDR1 LNHDA, CDR2 SQIVND (reference sequence). The CDR3 spans 17 residues. The V end lost 0 bases, the J end lost 4 bases, and 13 bases lay between the germline ends.

The rearrangement joins TRBV23-1 to TRBJ1-2; D remains unclear. TRBV23-1 is noted as an ORF with a role that remains uncertain. Trimming shortened V by 7 bases and J by 8 bases, and 17 bases separated the two germline ends. CDR3 length equals 13 residues. DNA for the CDR3: TGCGCCAGCAAGACAAAATCCCCTTCGGGCTACACCTTC. It encodes CASKTKSPSGYTF.

This rearrangement joins TRBV24-1 to TRBJ1-1; maybe TRBD1 (5 bases). CDR3 length equals 14 residues. V dropped 3 bases and J dropped 1 base, with 8 bases sitting between them. Germline CDR1 reads KGHDR; CDR2 reads SFDVKD. The CDR3 loop reads CATSDGQGNTEAFF. CDR3 nucleotide sequence: TGTGCCACCAGTGATGGGCAGGGGAACACTGAAGCTTTCTTT.

This clone was counted only a few times. The V gene is TRBV7-3, the J gene TRBJ2-2; D is ambiguous. This CDR3 has 13 residues. CDR1 and CDR2 from the germline V gene are SGHTA and FQGTGA. V lost 5 bases, J lost 3 bases, and 7 bases lay in between. CDR3 sequence reads: CASSPSYTGELFF. As DNA, the CDR3 is TGTGCCAGCAGCCCCTCTTACACCGGGGAGCTGTTTTTT.